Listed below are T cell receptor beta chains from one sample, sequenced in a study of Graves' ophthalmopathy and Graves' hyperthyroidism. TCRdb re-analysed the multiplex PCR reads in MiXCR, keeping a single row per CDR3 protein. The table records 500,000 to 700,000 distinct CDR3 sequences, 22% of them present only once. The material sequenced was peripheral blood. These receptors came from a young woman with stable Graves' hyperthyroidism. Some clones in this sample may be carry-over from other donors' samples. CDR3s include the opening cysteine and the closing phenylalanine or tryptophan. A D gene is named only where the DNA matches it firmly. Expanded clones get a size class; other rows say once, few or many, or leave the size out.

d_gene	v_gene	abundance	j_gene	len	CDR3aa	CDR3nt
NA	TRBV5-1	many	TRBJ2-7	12	CASSETTYEQYF	TGCGCCAGCAGCGAAACAACCTACGAGCAGTACTTC
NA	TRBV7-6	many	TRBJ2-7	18	CASSPPPARAAFSYEQYF	TGTGCCAGCAGCCCCCCCCCCGCGAGGGCCGCTTTCTCCTACGAGCAGTACTTC
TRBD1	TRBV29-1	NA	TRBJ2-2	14	CSVRSGTDTGELFF	TGCAGCGTTCGCTCCGGGACAGACACCGGGGAGCTGTTTTTT
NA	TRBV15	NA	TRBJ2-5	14	CATSGGQHQETQYF	TGTGCCACCAGCGGCGGGCAGCACCAAGAGACCCAGTACTTC
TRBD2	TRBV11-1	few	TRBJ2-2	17	CASSLSRAGQNTGELFF	TGTGCCAGCAGCTTATCGAGAGCGGGGCAGAACACCGGGGAGCTGTTTTTT
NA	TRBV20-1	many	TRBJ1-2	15	CSASGGLPTSYGYTF	TGCAGTGCTAGTGGGGGACTGCCGACGAGTTATGGCTACACCTTC
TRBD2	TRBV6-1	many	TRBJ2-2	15	CASTGTRVLPGELFF	TGTGCCAGCACCGGGACTAGAGTTCTCCCCGGGGAGCTGTTTTTT
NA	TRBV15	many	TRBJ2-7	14	CATSIGRGGYEQYF	TGTGCCACCAGCATAGGCAGGGGCGGATACGAGCAGTACTTC
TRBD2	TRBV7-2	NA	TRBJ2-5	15	CASSLRGSGEETQYF	TGTGCCAGCAGCTTACGAGGCAGCGGGGAGGAGACCCAGTACTTC
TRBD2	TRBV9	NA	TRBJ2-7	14	CASSVMSGGYEQYF	TGTGCCAGCAGCGTAATGTCGGGGGGCTACGAGCAGTACTTC
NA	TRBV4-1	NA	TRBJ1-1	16	CASSPRTGTTNTEAFF	TGCGCCAGCAGCCCTCGAACAGGCACGACAAACACTGAAGCTTTCTTT
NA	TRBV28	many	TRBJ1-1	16	CASNPPWGQMNTEAFF	TGTGCCAGCAACCCCCCGTGGGGGCAGATGAACACTGAAGCTTTCTTT
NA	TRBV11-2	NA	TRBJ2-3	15	CASSESAGIPDTQYF	TGTGCCAGCAGCGAGTCAGCAGGGATTCCAGATACGCAGTATTTT
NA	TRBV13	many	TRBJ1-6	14	CASSPRPSNSPLHF	TGTGCCAGCAGCCCTAGACCCTCTAATTCACCCCTCCACTTT
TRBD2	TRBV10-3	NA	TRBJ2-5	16	CAISAGLAGGTQTQYF	TGTGCCATCAGTGCAGGACTAGCGGGGGGGACCCAGACCCAGTACTTC
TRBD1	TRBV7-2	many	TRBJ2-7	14	CASRPGTGIYEQYF	TGTGCCAGCAGGCCCGGGACAGGGATTTACGAGCAGTACTTC
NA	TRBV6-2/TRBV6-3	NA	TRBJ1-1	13	CASSGQIPERAFF	TGTGCCAGCAGTGGACAGATACCTGAACGAGCTTTCTTT
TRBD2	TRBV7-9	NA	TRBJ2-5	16	CASSLAGTSGGETQYF	TGTGCCAGCAGCTTGGCTGGGACTAGCGGGGGAGAGACCCAGTACTTC
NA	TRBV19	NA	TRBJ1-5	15	CASILGHLLNQPQHF	TGTGCCAGTATTTTGGGACACTTACTTAATCAGCCCCAGCATTTT
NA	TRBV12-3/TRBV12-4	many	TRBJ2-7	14	CASSFLHAPYEQYF	TGTGCCAGCAGTTTCTTGCATGCCCCCTACGAGCAGTACTTC
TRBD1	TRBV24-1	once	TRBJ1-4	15	CATSDSRTGYQKLFF	TGTGCCACCAGTGATTCCCGGACAGGGTATCAAAAACTGTTTTTT
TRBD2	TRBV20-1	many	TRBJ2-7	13	CSGRTSASYEQYF	TGCAGTGGTCGTACTAGCGCCTCCTACGAGCAGTACTTC
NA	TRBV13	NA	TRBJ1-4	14	CASGRHRGKEKLFF	TGTGCCAGCGGGAGACACCGGGGAAAAGAAAAACTGTTTTTT
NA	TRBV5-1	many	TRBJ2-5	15	CASSLGTSREETQYF	TGCGCCAGCAGCTTGGGGACAAGTCGAGAAGAGACCCAGTACTTC
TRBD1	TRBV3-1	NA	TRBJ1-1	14	CASSWDSRNTEAFF	TGTGCCAGCAGCTGGGACAGTCGGAACACTGAAGCTTTCTTT
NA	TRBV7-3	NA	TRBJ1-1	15	CASSSSRDTNTEAFF	TGTGCCAGCAGCTCGTCCCGGGACACAAACACTGAAGCTTTCTTT
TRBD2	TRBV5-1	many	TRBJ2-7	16	CASSAGTSGSRDEQYF	TGCGCCAGCAGCGCCGGGACTAGCGGGAGTAGGGACGAGCAGTACTTC
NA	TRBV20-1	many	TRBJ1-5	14	CSARVWGRNQPQHF	TGCAGTGCTAGAGTTTGGGGCCGCAATCAGCCCCAGCATTTT
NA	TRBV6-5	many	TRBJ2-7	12	CASSSGFREQYF	TGTGCCAGCAGTTCAGGGTTCCGGGAGCAGTACTTC
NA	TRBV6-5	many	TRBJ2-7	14	CASSYVASSYEQYF	TGTGCCAGCAGTTACGTTGCGAGCTCCTACGAGCAGTACTTC
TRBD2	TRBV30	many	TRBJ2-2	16	CACKGLAGANTGELFF	TGTGCATGCAAGGGACTAGCGGGGGCCAACACCGGGGAGCTGTTTTTT
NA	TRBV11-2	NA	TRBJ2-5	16	CASSHGGQNLQETQYF	TGTGCCAGCAGCCACGGGGGGCAGAACCTCCAAGAGACCCAGTACTTC
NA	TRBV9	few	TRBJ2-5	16	CASSPGTGGLEKTQYF	TGTGCCAGCAGCCCAGGGACAGGAGGACTAGAGAAGACCCAGTACTTC
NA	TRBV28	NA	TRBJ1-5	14	CASNAPGNNQPQHF	TGTGCCAGCAACGCACCTGGGAACAATCAGCCCCAGCATTTT
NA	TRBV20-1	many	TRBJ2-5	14	CSARKGPGEETQYF	TGCAGTGCTAGAAAGGGGCCAGGAGAGGAGACCCAGTACTTC
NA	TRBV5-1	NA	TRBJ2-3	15	CASSLQGSGTDTQYF	TGCGCCAGCAGTCTTCAGGGTAGTGGCACAGATACGCAGTATTTT
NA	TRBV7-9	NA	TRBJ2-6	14	CASLGFSGANVLTF	TGTGCCAGCCTGGGATTCTCTGGGGCCAACGTCCTGACTTTC
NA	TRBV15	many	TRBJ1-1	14	CATSREGWDTEAFF	TGTGCCACCAGCAGAGAGGGTTGGGACACTGAAGCTTTCTTT
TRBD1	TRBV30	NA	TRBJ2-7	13	CAWSVAGGYEQYF	TGTGCCTGGAGTGTAGCAGGGGGCTACGAGCAGTACTTC
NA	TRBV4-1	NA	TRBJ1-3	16	CASSPSPTRGGDTIYF	TGCGCCAGCAGCCCCAGCCCCACAAGAGGTGGAGACACCATATATTTT
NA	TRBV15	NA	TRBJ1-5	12	CATSNPGGSQHF	TGTGCCACCAGCAATCCCGGTGGGTCCCAGCATTTT
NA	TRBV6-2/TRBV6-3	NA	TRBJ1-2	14	CASSRSQGIYGYTF	TGTGCCAGCAGCCGGTCACAGGGAATTTATGGCTACACCTTC